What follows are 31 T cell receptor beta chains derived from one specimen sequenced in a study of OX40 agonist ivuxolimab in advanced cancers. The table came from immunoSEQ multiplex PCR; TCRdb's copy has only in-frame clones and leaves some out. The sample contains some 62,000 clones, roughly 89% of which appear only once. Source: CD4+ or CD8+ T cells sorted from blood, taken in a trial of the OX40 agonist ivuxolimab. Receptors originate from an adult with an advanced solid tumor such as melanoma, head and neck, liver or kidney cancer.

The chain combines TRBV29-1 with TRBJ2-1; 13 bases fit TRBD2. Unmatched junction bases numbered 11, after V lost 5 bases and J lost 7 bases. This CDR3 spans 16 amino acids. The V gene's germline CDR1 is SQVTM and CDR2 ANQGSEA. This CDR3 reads CSVPAPGTSGTNEQFF. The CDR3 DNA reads TGCAGCGTTCCAGCCCCCGGGACTAGCGGGACGAATGAGCAGTTCTTC.

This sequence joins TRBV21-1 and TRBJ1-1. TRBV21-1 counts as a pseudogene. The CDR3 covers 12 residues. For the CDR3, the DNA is TGTGCCAGCAGCAAAAAAAACACTGAAGCTTTCTTT. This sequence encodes CASSKKNTEAFF.

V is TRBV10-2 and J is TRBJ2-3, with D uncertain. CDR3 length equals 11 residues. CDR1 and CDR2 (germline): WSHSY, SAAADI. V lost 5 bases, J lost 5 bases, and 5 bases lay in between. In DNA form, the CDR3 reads TGCGCCAGCAGTTCGGTAGATACGCAGTATTTT. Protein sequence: CASSSVDTQYF.

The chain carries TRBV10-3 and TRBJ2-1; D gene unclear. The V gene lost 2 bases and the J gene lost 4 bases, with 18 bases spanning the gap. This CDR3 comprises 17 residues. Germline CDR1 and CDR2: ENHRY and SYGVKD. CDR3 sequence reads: CAISEPYLALGYNEQFF. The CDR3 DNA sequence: TGTGCCATCAGTGAGCCATATCTGGCTTTAGGGTACAATGAGCAGTTCTTC.

The CDR3 coding sequence is TGTGCCACCAGCAGGCCAGGGTTGGAGGCAGATACGCAGTATTTT. Protein: CATSRPGLEADTQYF. This sequence joins TRBV15 and TRBJ2-3; D is perhaps TRBD1 or TRBD2 (5 bases each). V lost 3 bases and J lost 4, with 14 bases in between. Germline V gene sequence: CDR1 LNHNV, CDR2 YYDKDF (reference sequence). There are 15 residues in the CDR3.

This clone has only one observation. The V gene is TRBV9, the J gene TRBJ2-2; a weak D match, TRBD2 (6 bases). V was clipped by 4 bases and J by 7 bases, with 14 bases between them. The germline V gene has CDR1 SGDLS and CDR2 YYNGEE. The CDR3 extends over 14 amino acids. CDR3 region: CASSPSPGGGELFF. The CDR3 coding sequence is TGTGCCAGCAGCCCGAGCCCCGGGGGCGGGGAGCTGTTTTTT. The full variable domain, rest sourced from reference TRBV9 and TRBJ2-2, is DSGVTQTPKHLITATGQRVTLRCSPRSGDLSVYWYQQSLDQGLQFLIQYYNGEERAKGNILERFSAQQFPDLHSELNLSSLELGDSALYFCASSPSPGGGELFFGEGSRLTVL.

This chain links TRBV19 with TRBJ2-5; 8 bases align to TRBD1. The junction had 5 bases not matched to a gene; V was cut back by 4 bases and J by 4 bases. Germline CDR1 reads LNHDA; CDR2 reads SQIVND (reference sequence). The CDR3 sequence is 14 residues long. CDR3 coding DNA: TGTGCCAGTAGTAACCAGGGGGCTGGAGAGACCCAGTACTTC. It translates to CASSNQGAGETQYF.

In nucleotides, the CDR3 is TGTGCCAGCAGCCAAGGGGGGGCGGTAGCTTTCTTT. Its translation is CASSQGGAVAFF. The chain joins TRBV7-2 to TRBJ1-1; D is possibly TRBD1 (6 bases). Germline values: CDR1 SGHTA, CDR2 FQGNSA. Between the trimmed V and J ends, which lost 5 bases and 10 bases, there was a span of 14 bases. The CDR3 consists of 12 residues.

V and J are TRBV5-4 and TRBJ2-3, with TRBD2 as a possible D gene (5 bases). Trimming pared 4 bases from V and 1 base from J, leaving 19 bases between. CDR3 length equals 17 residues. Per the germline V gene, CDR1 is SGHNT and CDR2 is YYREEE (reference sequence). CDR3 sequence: CASSPVLRERGTDTQYF. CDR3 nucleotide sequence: TGTGCCAGCAGCCCCGTTTTGAGGGAGAGGGGCACAGATACGCAGTATTTT.

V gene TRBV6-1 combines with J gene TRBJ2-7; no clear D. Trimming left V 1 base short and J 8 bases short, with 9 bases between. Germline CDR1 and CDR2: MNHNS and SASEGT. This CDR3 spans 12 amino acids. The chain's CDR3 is CASSEVRGKQYF. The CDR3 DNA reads TGTGCCAGCAGTGAAGTAAGAGGCAAGCAGTACTTC.

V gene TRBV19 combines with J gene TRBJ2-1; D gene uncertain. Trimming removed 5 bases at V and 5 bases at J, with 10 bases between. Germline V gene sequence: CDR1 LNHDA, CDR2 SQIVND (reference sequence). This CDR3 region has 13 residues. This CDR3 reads CASSVGSNNEQFF. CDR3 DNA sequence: TGTGCCAGTAGTGTCGGTAGCAACAATGAGCAGTTCTTC.

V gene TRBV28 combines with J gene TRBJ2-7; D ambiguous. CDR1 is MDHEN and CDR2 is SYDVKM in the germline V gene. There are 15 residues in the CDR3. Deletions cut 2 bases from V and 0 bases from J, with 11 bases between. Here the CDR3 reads CASSLSSPPSYEQYF. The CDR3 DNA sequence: TGTGCCAGCAGTTTAAGCTCACCACCCTCCTACGAGCAGTACTTC.

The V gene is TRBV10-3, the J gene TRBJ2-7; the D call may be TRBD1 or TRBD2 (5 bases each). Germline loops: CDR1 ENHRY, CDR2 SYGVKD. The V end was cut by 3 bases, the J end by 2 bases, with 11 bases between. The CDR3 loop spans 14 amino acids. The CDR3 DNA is TGTGCCATCAGTGATCGGGAAGGGGCCTACGAGCAGTACTTC. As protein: CAISDREGAYEQYF.

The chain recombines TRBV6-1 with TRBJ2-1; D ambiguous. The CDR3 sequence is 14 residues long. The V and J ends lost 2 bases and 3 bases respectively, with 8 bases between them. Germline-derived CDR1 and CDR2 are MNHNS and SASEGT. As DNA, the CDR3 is TGTGCCAGCAGTGAACCAAAAAACTACAATGAGCAGTTCTTC. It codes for CASSEPKNYNEQFF.

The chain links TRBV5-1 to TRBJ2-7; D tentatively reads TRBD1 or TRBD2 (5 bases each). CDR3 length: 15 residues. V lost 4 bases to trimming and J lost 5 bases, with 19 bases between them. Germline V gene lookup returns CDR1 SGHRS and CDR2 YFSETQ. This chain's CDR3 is CASSPGIGERNEQYF. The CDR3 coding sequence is TGCGCCAGCAGCCCCGGGATAGGGGAAAGGAACGAGCAGTACTTC.

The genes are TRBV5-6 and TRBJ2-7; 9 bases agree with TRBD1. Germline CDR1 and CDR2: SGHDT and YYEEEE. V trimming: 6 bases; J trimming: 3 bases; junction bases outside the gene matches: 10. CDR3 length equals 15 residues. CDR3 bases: TGTGCCAGCACCCGGCCCGGGACAGGGTTCTACGAGCAGTACTTC. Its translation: CASTRPGTGFYEQYF. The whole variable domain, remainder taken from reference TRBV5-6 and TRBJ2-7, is DAGVTQSPTHLIKTRGQQVTLRCSPKSGHDTVSWYQQALGQGPQFIFQYYEEEERQRGNFPDRFSGHQFPNYSSELNVNALLLGDSALYLCASTRPGTGFYEQYFGPGTRLTVT.

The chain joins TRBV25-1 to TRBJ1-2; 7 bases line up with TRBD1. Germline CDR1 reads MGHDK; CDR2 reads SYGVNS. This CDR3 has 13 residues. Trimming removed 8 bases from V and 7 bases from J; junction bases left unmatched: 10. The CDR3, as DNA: TGTGCCAGCCTACCTCTGACAGGGACTGGCTACACCTTC. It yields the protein CASLPLTGTGYTF.

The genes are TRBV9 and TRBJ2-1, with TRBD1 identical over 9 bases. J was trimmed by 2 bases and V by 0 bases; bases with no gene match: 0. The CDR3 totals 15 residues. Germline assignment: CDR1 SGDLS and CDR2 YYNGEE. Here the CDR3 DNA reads TGTGCCAGCAGCGTAGGACAGGGGGCCTACAATGAGCAGTTCTTC. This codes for CASSVGQGAYNEQFF.

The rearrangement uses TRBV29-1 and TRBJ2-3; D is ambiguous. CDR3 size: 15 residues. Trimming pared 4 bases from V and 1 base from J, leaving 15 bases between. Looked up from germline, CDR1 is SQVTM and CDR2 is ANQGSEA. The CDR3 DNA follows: TGCAGCGTTGTAAGGTGGCAGGACGGCACAGATACGCAGTATTTT. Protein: CSVVRWQDGTDTQYF.

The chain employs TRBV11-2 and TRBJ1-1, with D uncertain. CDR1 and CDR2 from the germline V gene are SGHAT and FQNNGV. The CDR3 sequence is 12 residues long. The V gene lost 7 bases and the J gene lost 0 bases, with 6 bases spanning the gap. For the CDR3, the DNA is TGTGCCAGCACAAGCATGAACACTGAAGCTTTCTTT. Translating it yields CASTSMNTEAFF.

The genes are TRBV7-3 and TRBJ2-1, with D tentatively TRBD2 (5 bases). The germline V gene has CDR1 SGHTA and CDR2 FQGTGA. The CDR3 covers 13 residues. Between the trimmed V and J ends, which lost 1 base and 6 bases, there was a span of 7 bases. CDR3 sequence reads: CASSLSGRNEQFF. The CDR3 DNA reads TGTGCCAGCAGCTTAAGCGGGCGCAATGAGCAGTTCTTC.

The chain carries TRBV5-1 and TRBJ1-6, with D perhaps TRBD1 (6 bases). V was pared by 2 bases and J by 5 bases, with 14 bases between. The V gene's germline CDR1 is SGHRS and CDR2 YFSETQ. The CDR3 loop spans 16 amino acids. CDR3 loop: CASSFLGGDNNSPLHF. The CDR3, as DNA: TGCGCCAGCAGCTTTCTAGGGGGAGATAATAATTCACCCCTCCACTTT.

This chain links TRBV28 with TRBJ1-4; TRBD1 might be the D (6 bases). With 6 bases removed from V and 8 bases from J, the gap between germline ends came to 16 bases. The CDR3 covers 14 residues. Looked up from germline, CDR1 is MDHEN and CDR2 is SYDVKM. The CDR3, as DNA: TGTGCCAGCAGAAACGGGGGGGCGAGGGAAAAACTGTTTTTT. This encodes CASRNGGAREKLFF.

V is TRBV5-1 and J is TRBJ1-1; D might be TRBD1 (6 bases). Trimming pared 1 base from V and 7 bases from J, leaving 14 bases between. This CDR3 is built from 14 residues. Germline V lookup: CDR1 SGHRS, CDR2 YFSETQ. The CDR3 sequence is CASSLSGAVGEAFF. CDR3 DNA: TGCGCCAGCAGCTTGTCAGGGGCAGTTGGTGAAGCTTTCTTT. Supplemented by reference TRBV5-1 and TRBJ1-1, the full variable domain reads KAGVTQTPRYLIKTRGQQVTLSCSPISGHRSVSWYQQTPGQGLQFLFEYFSETQRNKGNFPGRFSGRQFSNSRSEMNVSTLELGDSALYLCASSLSGAVGEAFFGQGTRLTVV.

The CDR3 is CASSEVGVGSYEQYF. In nucleotides, the CDR3 is TGTGCCAGCAGTGAGGTAGGGGTGGGCTCCTACGAGCAGTACTTC. The J gene is TRBJ2-7, the V gene TRBV2, with D tentatively TRBD1 (5 bases). The CDR3 has 15 amino acids. V shed 3 bases and J shed 0 bases, with 12 bases lying between them. The germline V gene encodes CDR1 SNHLY and CDR2 FYNNEI.

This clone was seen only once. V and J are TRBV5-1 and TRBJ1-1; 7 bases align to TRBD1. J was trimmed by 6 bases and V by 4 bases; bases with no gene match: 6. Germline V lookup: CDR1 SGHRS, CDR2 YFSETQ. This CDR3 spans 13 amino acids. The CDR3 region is CASSVTGSPEAFF. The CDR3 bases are TGCGCCAGCAGCGTGACAGGGTCCCCTGAAGCTTTCTTT.

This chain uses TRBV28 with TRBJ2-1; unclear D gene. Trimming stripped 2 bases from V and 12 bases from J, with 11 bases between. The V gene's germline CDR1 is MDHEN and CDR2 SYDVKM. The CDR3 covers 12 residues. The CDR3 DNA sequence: TGTGCCAGCAGTTTAATCAGCCGCGGGCAGTTCTTC. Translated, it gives CASSLISRGQFF.

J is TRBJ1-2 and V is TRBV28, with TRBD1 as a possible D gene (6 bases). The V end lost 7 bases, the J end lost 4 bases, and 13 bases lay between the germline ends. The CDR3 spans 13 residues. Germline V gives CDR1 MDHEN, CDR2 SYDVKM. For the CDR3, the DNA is TGTGCCAGCACCAGGGGCAGAACCTATGGCTACACCTTC. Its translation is CASTRGRTYGYTF.

This CDR3 is CASSQVSGRETGELFF. CDR3 bases: TGTGCCAGCAGCCAGGTTAGCGGGAGGGAGACCGGGGAGCTGTTTTTT. The chain joins TRBV4-2 to TRBJ2-2; 11 positions agree with TRBD2. The V gene end was trimmed by 3 bases and the J gene end by 5 bases; junction bases not matched to a gene: 5. The germline V gene encodes CDR1 LGHNA and CDR2 YNFKEQ. This CDR3 region has 16 residues.

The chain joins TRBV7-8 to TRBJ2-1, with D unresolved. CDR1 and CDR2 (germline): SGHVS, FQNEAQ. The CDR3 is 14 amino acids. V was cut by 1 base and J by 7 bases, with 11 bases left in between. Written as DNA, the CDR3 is TGTGCCAGCAGCTTAGGGATTCTGAGAAATGAGCAGTTCTTC. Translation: CASSLGILRNEQFF.

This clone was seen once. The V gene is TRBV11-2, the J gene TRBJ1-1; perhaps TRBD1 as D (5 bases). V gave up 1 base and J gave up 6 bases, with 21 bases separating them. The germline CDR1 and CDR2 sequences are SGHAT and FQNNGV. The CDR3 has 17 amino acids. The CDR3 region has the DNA TGTGCCAGCAGCTTAGTGAGCGGACAAATATCGGGCGCTGAAGCTTTCTTT. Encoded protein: CASSLVSGQISGAEAFF.